Each of the 19 T cell receptor beta chains below was sequenced from the same sample in a study of cytomegalovirus exposure and HLA in healthy donors. Produced via immunoSEQ multiplex PCR; TCRdb's table is partial and in-frame only. In the table there are just under 75,000 clones, about 94% of which are singletons. Sequenced material: PBMCs. The receptors were gathered from a woman between 18 and 30 years old in good health and CMV-seropositive.

The chain uses TRBV7-8 and TRBJ1-1; TRBD1 might be the D (5 bases). The length of the CDR3 is 15 residues. The germline V gene encodes CDR1 SGHVS and CDR2 FQNEAQ. Trimming stripped 5 bases from V and 0 bases from J, with 13 bases between. The CDR3 bases are TGTGCCAGCAGCAGAACGACAGTTATGAACACTGAAGCTTTCTTT. Amino acids: CASSRTTVMNTEAFF.

The rearrangement uses TRBV27 and TRBJ1-6, with 7 bases aligning to TRBD1. The junction had 5 bases not matched to a gene; V was cut back by 1 base and J by 8 bases. CDR1 is MNHEY and CDR2 is SMNVEV in the germline V gene (reference sequence). The CDR3 has 15 residues. CDR3 in DNA: TGTGCCAGCAGTTTATACAGGGGCTTAGATTCACCCCTCCACTTT. Its protein is CASSLYRGLDSPLHF.

This sequence joins TRBV19 and TRBJ2-7; D might be TRBD1 (6 bases). The CDR3 loop spans 14 amino acids. Germline loops: CDR1 LNHDA, CDR2 SQIVND (reference sequence). Trimming stripped 6 bases from V and 1 base from J, with 13 bases between. The CDR3, as DNA: TGTGCCAGTAGCAAATCCACAGGGTCCTACGAGCAGTACTTC. It yields the protein CASSKSTGSYEQYF. The entire variable domain, with the rest obtained from reference TRBV19 and TRBJ2-7, is as follows: DGGITQSPKYLFRKEGQNVTLSCEQNLNHDAMYWYRQDPGQGLRLIYYSQIVNDFQKGDIAEGYSVSREKKESFPLTVTSAQKNPTAFYLCASSKSTGSYEQYFGPGTRLTVT.

V and J are TRBV4-3 and TRBJ2-2; TRBD1 agrees at 8 bases. V lost 4 bases to trimming and J lost 4 bases; unmatched junction nucleotides: 8. The CDR3 extends over 16 amino acids. Germline V gene sequence: CDR1 LGHNA, CDR2 YSLEER. The CDR3 loop is CASSPGQGRSTGELFF. The CDR3 bases are TGCGCCAGCAGCCCCGGACAGGGTAGGAGCACCGGGGAGCTGTTTTTT.

This chain joins TRBV6-4 and TRBJ2-2, with D tentatively TRBD2 (7 bases). Per germline, CDR1 MRHNA and CDR2 SNTAGT. The CDR3 is 15 amino acids. V gave up 8 bases and J gave up 4 bases, with 17 bases separating them. In DNA, the CDR3 is TGTGCCAGCCGGCGAGAGGGAGGGGGCACCGGGGAGCTGTTTTTT. It codes for CASRREGGGTGELFF.

V and J are TRBV5-8 and TRBJ1-5, with D hard to call. The CDR3 consists of 16 residues. V was shortened by 0 bases and J by 1 base, with 11 bases between the two germline ends. Germline assignment: CDR1 SGHTS and CDR2 YDEGEE. The CDR3 sequence: CASSLGSVTSNQPQHF. The CDR3 nucleotides read TGTGCCAGCAGCTTGGGGTCAGTTACGAGCAATCAGCCCCAGCATTTT.

This chain links TRBV27 with TRBJ2-7, with 12 bases aligning to TRBD1. This CDR3 has 17 amino acids. Germline CDR1 reads MNHEY; CDR2 reads SMNVEV (reference sequence). V was clipped by 5 bases and J by 5 bases; unmatched bases: 13. The CDR3 loop is CASSPSRGTGGNNEQYF. Written as DNA, the CDR3 is TGTGCCAGCAGTCCGAGTCGTGGGACAGGGGGCAACAACGAGCAGTACTTC.

The chain is built from TRBV5-1 and TRBJ1-5, with 7 bases identical to TRBD1. In germline, CDR1 is SGHRS, CDR2 YFSETQ. V lost 1 base, J lost 3 bases, and 7 bases stayed unmatched. The CDR3 covers 16 residues. CDR3 region: CASSLLPGQDNQPQHF. CDR3 coding DNA: TGCGCCAGCAGCTTGCTCCCTGGACAGGACAATCAGCCCCAGCATTTT.

J is TRBJ1-2 and V is TRBV19; D is unclear. V was shortened by 1 base and J by 8 bases, with 14 bases between the two germline ends. CDR1 is LNHDA, CDR2 SQIVND, per germline (reference sequence). There are 14 residues in the CDR3. The CDR3: CASSIAFKAGGYTF. The CDR3, as DNA: TGTGCCAGTAGTATAGCTTTCAAGGCGGGAGGCTACACCTTC.

A remark on this clone: Germline and junction disagree at one end, which may indicate a read error. This chain links TRBV6-1 with TRBJ1-5, with TRBD1 matching 9 bases. Germline CDR1 MNHNS, CDR2 SASEGT. CDR3 length: 13 amino acids. This chain's CDR3 is CASTPDRGQRQHF. In DNA, the CDR3 is TGTGCCAGCACTCCGGACAGGGGCCAGCGCCAGCATTTT.

V usage is TRBV18 and J usage is TRBJ2-5; a possible D gene is TRBD1 (5 bases). Trimming took off 2 bases at V and 4 bases at J, with 14 bases between the two ends. The CDR3 runs 15 residues. Germline-derived CDR1 and CDR2 are KGHSH and LQKENI. Written as DNA, the CDR3 is TGTGCCAGCTCACCAGTAACAGGTTTAGGAGAGACCCAGTACTTC. This gives the protein CASSPVTGLGETQYF.

This sequence joins TRBV30 and TRBJ2-7, with D maybe TRBD1 (5 bases). CDR3 length: 12 residues. Germline CDR1 reads GTSNPN; CDR2 reads SVGIG (reference sequence). Between the trimmed V and J ends, which lost 2 bases and 3 bases, there was a span of 8 bases. CDR3 sequence reads: CAWSPQGYEQYF. The CDR3 DNA reads as TGTGCCTGGAGTCCTCAGGGCTACGAGCAGTACTTC.

V usage is TRBV6-5 and J usage is TRBJ1-5; D remains unclear. The length of the CDR3 is 14 residues. V lost 0 bases and J 7 bases, leaving 10 bases between the germline ends. From germline, CDR1 is MNHEY and CDR2 SVGAGI. The CDR3 DNA reads TGTGCCAGCAGTTACTCGAGCGTTAACCAGCCCCAGCATTTT. Translation: CASSYSSVNQPQHF.

This chain uses TRBV2 with TRBJ1-5; TRBD1 aligns across 8 bases. J was trimmed by 4 bases and V by 5 bases; bases with no gene match: 4. The germline V gene encodes CDR1 SNHLY and CDR2 FYNNEI. The CDR3 has 14 residues. In DNA, the CDR3 is TGTGCCAGCAGTCCCCGGACAGGGAATCAGCCCCAGCATTTT. Translation gives CASSPRTGNQPQHF.

V and J are TRBV5-4 and TRBJ2-2; 9 bases align to TRBD1. CDR1 and CDR2 (germline): SGHNT, YYREEE (reference sequence). This CDR3 has 16 residues. The J segment lost 2 bases and the V segment lost 0 bases, leaving 2 bases of the junction unmatched. The CDR3 loop reads CASSLGTGVNTGELFF. CDR3 DNA: TGTGCCAGCAGCTTGGGGACAGGGGTCAACACCGGGGAGCTGTTTTTT.

In its sample, this clone was seen once. V gene TRBV30 combines with J gene TRBJ1-2; perhaps TRBD1 as D (5 bases). Germline-derived CDR1 and CDR2 are GTSNPN and SVGIG (reference sequence). CDR3 length: 13 amino acids. The ends were cut back, 1 base at V and 3 bases at J, with 9 bases in the middle. In nucleotides, the CDR3 is TGTGCCTGGAGTGAGGGACTCCACTATGGCTACACCTTC. Protein: CAWSEGLHYGYTF.

This sequence joins TRBV6-6 and TRBJ1-5, with 7 bases that match TRBD1. This CDR3 spans 15 amino acids. The germline gives CDR1 MNHNY, CDR2 SVGAGI (reference sequence). J lost 10 bases, V lost 5 bases, and 14 bases had no gene match. The CDR3 coding sequence is TGTGCCAGCAGTCCGGGACAGCCTGTCTTCTCCCCCCAGCATTTT. The encoded protein is CASSPGQPVFSPQHF.

The gene calls are TRBV2 and TRBJ1-1; 7 nucleotides align to TRBD1. In germline, CDR1 is SNHLY, CDR2 FYNNEI. The CDR3 runs 15 residues. J gave up 3 bases and V 5 bases, and 9 bases lay outside the gene matches. In DNA form, the CDR3 reads TGTGCCAGCAGTTTAAGACAGGGTGGGGACACTGAAGCTTTCTTT. Amino acid sequence: CASSLRQGGDTEAFF.

The chain uses TRBV5-6 and TRBJ1-5; TRBD1 is a possible D gene (5 bases). V was trimmed by 0 bases and J by 2 bases, leaving 12 bases between them. The CDR3 has 16 amino acids. The germline V gene encodes CDR1 SGHDT and CDR2 YYEEEE. CDR3 protein: CASSLAGGGGNQPQHF. The CDR3 nucleotides read TGTGCCAGCAGCTTGGCGGGGGGAGGAGGCAATCAGCCCCAGCATTTT.